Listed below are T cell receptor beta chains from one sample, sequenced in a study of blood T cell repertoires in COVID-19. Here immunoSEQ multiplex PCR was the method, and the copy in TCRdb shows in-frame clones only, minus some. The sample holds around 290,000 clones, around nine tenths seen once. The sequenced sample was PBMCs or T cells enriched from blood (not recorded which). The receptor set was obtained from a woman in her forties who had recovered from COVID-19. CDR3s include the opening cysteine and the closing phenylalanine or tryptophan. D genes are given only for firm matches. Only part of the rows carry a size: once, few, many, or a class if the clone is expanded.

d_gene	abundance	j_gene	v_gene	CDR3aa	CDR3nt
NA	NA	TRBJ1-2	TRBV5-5	CASSAQPSAANYGYTF	TGTGCCAGCAGCGCTCAGCCCTCAGCGGCTAACTATGGCTACACCTTC
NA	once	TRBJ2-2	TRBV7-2	CASSLALAGELFF	TGTGCCAGCAGCTTAGCACTGGCCGGGGAGCTGTTTTTT
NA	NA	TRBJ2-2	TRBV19	CASTPGQHTGELFF	TGTGCCAGTACCCCAGGACAGCACACCGGGGAGCTGTTTTTT
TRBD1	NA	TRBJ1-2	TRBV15	CATSRDAGTGSFYGYTF	TGTGCCACCAGCAGAGACGCCGGGACAGGGTCCTTCTATGGCTACACCTTC
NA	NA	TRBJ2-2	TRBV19	CASSIWSSGTGELFF	TGTGCCAGTAGTATTTGGTCGAGTGGCACCGGGGAGCTGTTTTTT
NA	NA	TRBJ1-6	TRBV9	CASSVDQGNSPLHF	TGTGCCAGCAGCGTAGACCAGGGTAATTCACCCCTCCACTTT
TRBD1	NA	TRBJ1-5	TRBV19	CASSRGQGALVQPQHF	TGTGCCAGTAGTAGGGGACAGGGGGCATTAGTTCAGCCCCAGCATTTT
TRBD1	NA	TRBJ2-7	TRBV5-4	CANSLGGQGGDEQYF	TGTGCCAACAGCTTGGGGGGACAGGGCGGCGACGAGCAGTACTTC
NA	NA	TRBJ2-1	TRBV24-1	CAKSYNEQFF	TGTGCCAAGAGTTACAATGAGCAGTTCTTC
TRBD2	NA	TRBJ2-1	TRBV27	CASSFHSGSPYNEQFF	TGTGCCAGCAGTTTCCATAGCGGGAGCCCCTACAATGAGCAGTTCTTC
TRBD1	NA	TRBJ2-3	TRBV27	CASSLTGQGRTDTQYF	TGTGCCAGCAGTCTCACCGGACAGGGTCGGACAGATACGCAGTATTTT
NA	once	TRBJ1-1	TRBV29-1	CSVWWGTINMNTEAFF	TGCAGCGTTTGGTGGGGGACAATCAACATGAACACTGAAGCTTTCTTT
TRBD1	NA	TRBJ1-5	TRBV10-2	CASSERGQGMRPQHF	TGCGCCAGCAGTGAGAGAGGACAGGGGATGAGGCCCCAGCATTTT
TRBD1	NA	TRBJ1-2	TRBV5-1	CASSLEDRGMDYTF	TGCGCCAGCAGCTTGGAGGACAGGGGGATGGACTACACCTTC
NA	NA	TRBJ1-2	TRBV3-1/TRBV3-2	CASSQVRNANYGYTF	TGTGCCAGCAGCCAAGTCCGTAATGCTAACTATGGCTACACCTTC
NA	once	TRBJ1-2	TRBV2	CASSPTGSRGYTF	TGTGCCAGCAGCCCCACGGGGTCCAGGGGCTACACCTTC
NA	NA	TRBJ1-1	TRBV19	CASRPRQAIDTEAFF	TGTGCCAGTCGACCCCGACAGGCGATAGACACTGAAGCTTTCTTT
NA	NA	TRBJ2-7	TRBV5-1	CASSPRTGSYEQYF	TGCGCCAGCAGCCCCAGGACTGGGTCCTACGAGCAGTACTTC
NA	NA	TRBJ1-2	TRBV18	CASSPTELYGYTF	TGTGCCAGCTCACCGACAGAACTCTATGGCTACACCTTC
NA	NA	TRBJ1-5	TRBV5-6	CASSFYGDRNQPQHF	TGTGCCAGCAGCTTTTACGGGGATCGCAATCAGCCCCAGCATTTT
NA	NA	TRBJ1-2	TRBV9	CASSPRTGNYGYTF	TGTGCCAGCAGCCCTCGCACAGGGAACTATGGCTACACCTTC
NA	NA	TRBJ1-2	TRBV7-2	CASSIGGVNYGYTF	TGTGCCAGCAGCATAGGCGGGGTCAACTATGGCTACACCTTC
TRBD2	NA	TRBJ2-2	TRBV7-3	CASSLEASGGLSTGELFF	TGTGCCAGCAGCTTAGAGGCTAGCGGGGGGTTGAGCACCGGGGAGCTGTTTTTT
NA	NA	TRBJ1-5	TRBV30	CAWSAGVGQPQHF	TGTGCCTGGAGCGCCGGGGTGGGTCAGCCCCAGCATTTT
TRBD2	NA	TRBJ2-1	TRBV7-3	CASSKTGGSRNEQFF	TGTGCCAGCAGTAAAACCGGGGGGTCCAGGAATGAGCAGTTCTTC
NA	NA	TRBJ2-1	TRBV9	CASSPEAVYNEQFF	TGTGCCAGCAGCCCAGAGGCGGTCTACAATGAGCAGTTCTTC
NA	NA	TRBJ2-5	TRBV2	CASVFRGSVPQKETQYF	TGTGCCAGCGTCTTCAGGGGCTCGGTTCCCCAAAAAGAGACCCAGTACTTC
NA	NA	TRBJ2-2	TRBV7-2	CASSLHARGANTGELFF	TGTGCCAGCAGCTTGCATGCCCGGGGGGCCAACACCGGGGAGCTGTTTTTT
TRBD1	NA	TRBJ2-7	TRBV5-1	CASSSRQGASLEQYF	TGCGCCAGCAGCTCAAGACAGGGGGCTTCCCTCGAGCAGTACTTC
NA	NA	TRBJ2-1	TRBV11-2	CASSLVLYNEQFF	TGTGCCAGCAGCTTAGTACTTTACAATGAGCAGTTCTTC
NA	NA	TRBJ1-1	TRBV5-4	CASRRGGGNTEAFF	TGTGCCAGCAGGAGGGGGGGTGGGAACACTGAAGCTTTCTTT
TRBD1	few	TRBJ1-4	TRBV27	CASSPRTGLNEKLFF	TGTGCCAGCAGTCCAAGGACAGGCCTTAATGAAAAACTGTTTTTT
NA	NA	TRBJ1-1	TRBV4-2	CASSLEGDPEAFF	TGTGCCAGCAGCCTAGAGGGCGATCCTGAAGCTTTCTTT
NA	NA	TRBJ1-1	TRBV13	CASSLSGGPNTEAFF	TGTGCCAGCAGCTTGAGCGGCGGGCCCAACACTGAAGCTTTCTTT
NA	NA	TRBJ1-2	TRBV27	CASSLRVGLGYGYTF	TGTGCCAGCAGTTTGAGGGTAGGGCTGGGCTATGGCTACACCTTC
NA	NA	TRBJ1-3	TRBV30	CAWSESGTIYF	TGTGCCTGGAGTGAGTCCGGCACCATATATTTT
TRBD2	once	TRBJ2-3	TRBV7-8	CASSLEGGSLGDTQYF	TGTGCCAGCAGCTTAGAAGGCGGGAGCCTTGGAGATACGCAGTATTTT
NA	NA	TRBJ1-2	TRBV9	CASSVDSVSSYGYTF	TGTGCCAGCAGCGTAGACAGTGTTTCTTCCTATGGCTACACCTTC
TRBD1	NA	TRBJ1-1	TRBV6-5	CASSYTGQGAEAFF	TGTGCCAGCAGTTATACCGGACAGGGGGCTGAAGCTTTCTTT
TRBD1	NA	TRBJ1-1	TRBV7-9	CASSRTGTGGTEAFF	TGTGCCAGCAGTCGAACCGGGACAGGGGGCACTGAAGCTTTCTTT
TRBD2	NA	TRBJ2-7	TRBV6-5	CASSYSQTSGMREQYF	TGTGCCAGCAGTTACTCGCAGACTAGCGGGATGAGGGAGCAGTACTTC
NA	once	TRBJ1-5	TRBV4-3	CASSQGQGTFGQPQHF	TGCGCCAGCAGCCAAGGGCAGGGTACGTTTGGTCAGCCCCAGCATTTT
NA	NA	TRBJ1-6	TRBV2	CASGPGDNSPLHF	TGTGCCAGTGGCCCAGGGGATAATTCACCCCTCCACTTT
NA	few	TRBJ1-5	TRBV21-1	CASGTGGLWQPQHF	TGTGCCAGCGGCACAGGGGGGCTGTGGCAGCCCCAGCATTTT
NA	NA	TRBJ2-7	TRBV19	CASSIDLTEVREQYF	TGTGCCAGTAGTATAGATCTTACTGAGGTTCGCGAGCAGTACTTC
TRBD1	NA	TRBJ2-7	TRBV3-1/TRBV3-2	CASSSPTGAYEQYF	TGTGCCAGCAGCTCACCGACAGGGGCCTACGAGCAGTACTTC
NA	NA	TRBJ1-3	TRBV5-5	CASSLAVVGAGNTIYF	TGTGCCAGCAGCTTGGCCGTTGTCGGGGCTGGAAACACCATATATTTT